This T cell receptor beta chain emerged from a study of T-cell reconstitution after alpha-beta-depleted transplantation in children. Study results and caveats: It was reported that alpha-beta T cells came from several hundred expanded graft clones (about two months after transplant). For some patients, TCRbeta diversity was high at day 60 because of recipient T cells and thymic progenitors that survived. Newly produced T cells mostly provided counts and TCRbeta diversity after one year, as hyperexpanded clones declined.

Researchers prepared the TCRbeta library using unique molecular identifiers, the study reports. TCRdb reprocessed the PCR reads with MiXCR, giving one entry per CDR3 protein. The sample includes 200,000 to 250,000 distinct CDR3 sequences, about 7% of them seen just once. This clonotype was counted at least ten times. As yet, its antigen is unknown. The CDR3 extends over 13 amino acids. The junction had 0 bases not matched to a gene; V was cut back by 8 bases and J by 1 base. The chain carries TRBV12-3 or TRBV12-4 and TRBJ2-3; TRBD2 matches at 10 bases. The sequences come from PBMCs, collected before TCRalphabeta/CD19-depleted stem cell transplant. This TCR was recovered from a boy aged 2 to 9 with acute lymphoblastic leukemia, due to receive a stem cell transplant. The CDR3 protein is CASGTSGTDTQYF. In nucleotides, the CDR3 is TGTGCCAGCGGGACTAGCGGCACAGATACGCAGTATTTT.